A selection of T cell receptor beta chains follows, all from one sample in a study of PD-L1 blockade in urothelial cancer. Measured with immunoSEQ multiplex PCR; TCRdb has only the in-frame clones, and not every one. Of about 32,000 clones listed, over 80% are singletons. The sequences come from PBMCs, collected around atezolizumab (anti-PD-L1) treatment. All receptors come from a man aged 50 to 59 with urothelial cancer. Both conserved end residues are part of each CDR3. D genes are given only for firm matches. The size entry is marked missing in some rows and otherwise reads once, few, many or a size class.

j_call	d_call	clone_size	v_call	cdr3_nt	cdr3_aa
TRBJ2-2	NA	NA	TRBV10-2	TGCGCCAGCAGTGAGAGGGGAGGAGCGGGCACCGGGGAGCTGTTTTTT	CASSERGGAGTGELFF
TRBJ2-3	TRBD1	NA	TRBV10-3	TGTGCCATCAGTGGATGGCAGGGGGCGATCGCAGATACGCAGTATTTT	CAISGWQGAIADTQYF
TRBJ2-1	NA	NA	TRBV9	TGTGCCAGCAGCGCTACTAGGAATGAGCAGTTCTTC	CASSATRNEQFF
TRBJ2-7	NA	NA	TRBV14	TGTGCCAGCAGCCTTCATGGTACGGGGGGCCGTATCGTGTCGCAGTACTTC	CASSLHGTGGRIVSQYF
TRBJ2-7	TRBD2	NA	TRBV29-1	TGCAGCGTCGCCCCTTTTCGGTCCAGCGGGAGTTATTTCGACGAGCAGTACTTC	CSVAPFRSSGSYFDEQYF
TRBJ2-5	NA	NA	TRBV15	TGTGCCACCAGCAGACCGAGGGAGACCCAGTACTTC	CATSRPRETQYF
TRBJ2-1	TRBD2	once	TRBV27	TGTGCCAGCAGTTTATCGCTAACCGGGACTAGCGGGAGCAATGAGCAGTTCTTC	CASSLSLTGTSGSNEQFF
TRBJ2-1	TRBD1	NA	TRBV7-9	TGTGCCAGCAGGAAAGCCACTGGGACAGGGCACTACAATGAGCAGTTCTTC	CASRKATGTGHYNEQFF
TRBJ2-5	NA	few	TRBV5-6	TGTGCCAGCAGCTCATGGGGACCCGCGGGGGAGACCCAGTACTTC	CASSSWGPAGETQYF
TRBJ2-1	NA	NA	TRBV30	TGTGCCTGGAGGCGGACGCTAGCTAGCAATGAGCAGTTCTTC	CAWRRTLASNEQFF
TRBJ2-1	TRBD2	few	TRBV18	TGTGCCAGCTCACCACCCACGGCGGGGGGTACCTACAATGAGCAGTTCTTC	CASSPPTAGGTYNEQFF
TRBJ1-4	TRBD1	NA	TRBV7-9	TGTGCCAGCAGCTCGGGACAGGGTGGCGAAAAACTGTTTTTT	CASSSGQGGEKLFF
TRBJ2-5	NA	NA	TRBV11-3	TGTGCCAGCAGTTCCGACTTGGGAGAGACCCAGTACTTC	CASSSDLGETQYF
TRBJ2-7	NA	NA	TRBV9	TGTGCCAGCAGCGAGTCTCCCTTGGAGAGAAGCTCCTACGAGCAGTACTTC	CASSESPLERSSYEQYF
TRBJ2-5	NA	NA	TRBV14	TGTGCCAGCAGCGGGCCGAGTGTTAAAGAGACCCAGTACTTC	CASSGPSVKETQYF
TRBJ2-3	TRBD2	NA	TRBV7-9	TGTGCCAGCAGACCTCGGTGGACTAGCGGGGGGAACACAGATACGCAGTATTTT	CASRPRWTSGGNTDTQYF
TRBJ1-1	NA	once	TRBV30	TGTGCCTGGAGTGGTGTAGCCCACCTGAACACTGAAGCTTTCTTT	CAWSGVAHLNTEAFF
TRBJ1-1	NA	few	TRBV5-1	TGCGCCAGCAGCCAAACTACAGGGCTAGGGACTGAAGCTTTCTTT	CASSQTTGLGTEAFF
TRBJ2-5	NA	NA	TRBV4-2	TGTGCCAGCAGCCAGAGAAACAGTTTCCAAGAGACCCAGTACTTC	CASSQRNSFQETQYF
TRBJ1-2	NA	NA	TRBV6-5	TGTGCCAGCAGTTACTCTCAAAGTGGCAGGCCCTATGGCTACACCTTC	CASSYSQSGRPYGYTF
TRBJ2-7	NA	NA	TRBV10-3	TGTGCCATCACCTCCACAGGGTACGAGCAGTACTTC	CAITSTGYEQYF
TRBJ2-7	NA	once	TRBV5-6	TGTGCCAGCAGTTCAGAGAGGTTTAGCTCCTACGAGCAGTACTTC	CASSSERFSSYEQYF
TRBJ2-3	TRBD2	NA	TRBV19	TGTGCCAGTAGTAGCCCTAGCGGGAGAACAGATACGCAGTATTTT	CASSSPSGRTDTQYF
TRBJ2-5	TRBD2	once	TRBV5-6	TGTGCCAGCAGCTCAGGGACTATAGAGACCCAGTACTTC	CASSSGTIETQYF
TRBJ2-7	TRBD1	NA	TRBV6-1	TGTGCCAGCAGTGTTGATCACCGGGACAGGAAGAGATACGAGCAGTACTTC	CASSVDHRDRKRYEQYF
TRBJ2-1	TRBD1	NA	TRBV29-1	TGCAGCGTTGAAGGGACAGGGGCCTTCTCTGAGCAGTTCTTC	CSVEGTGAFSEQFF
TRBJ2-7	NA	NA	TRBV7-8	TGTGCCAGCAGCTCAGAGCTCTCTGGGCTATACGGGCAGTACTTC	CASSSELSGLYGQYF
TRBJ2-7	TRBD2	NA	TRBV5-6	TGTGCCAGCAGCTTGGAACTAGCGGGAGATCTCGAGCAGTACTTC	CASSLELAGDLEQYF
TRBJ2-1	NA	NA	TRBV4-1	TGCGCCAGCAGCCAAGACAGGTATACAATGAGGCAGTTCTTC	CASSQDRYTMRQFF
TRBJ2-2	TRBD1	NA	TRBV11-3	TGTGCCAGCAGCGGAACAGGGGTTAAGGCCGGGGAGCTGTTTTTT	CASSGTGVKAGELFF
TRBJ2-7	NA	NA	TRBV6-6	TGTGCCAGCAGTTACTCTGCGGGGATCTACGAGCAGTACTTC	CASSYSAGIYEQYF
TRBJ2-5	NA	once	TRBV7-9	TGTGCCAGCAGCTTACTACAGCCAGAGACCCAGTACTTC	CASSLLQPETQYF
TRBJ1-5	NA	NA	TRBV9	TGTGCCAGCAGCGCAGGGTCAGGTCAGCCCCAGCATTTT	CASSAGSGQPQHF
TRBJ2-7	NA	NA	TRBV19	TGTGCCAGTAGTATAAATAGCGGACCCTACGAGCAGTACTTC	CASSINSGPYEQYF
TRBJ2-5	TRBD2	NA	TRBV9	TGTGCCAGCAGCGTAGGGCTAGCGGGGAGCGAGACCCAGTACTTC	CASSVGLAGSETQYF
TRBJ2-3	NA	NA	TRBV10-1	TGCGCCAGCAGTTCCAGGTCCCGCACAGATACGCAGTATTTT	CASSSRSRTDTQYF
TRBJ1-1	TRBD1	NA	TRBV6-5	TGTGCCAGCAGTTCTCAGGGGGAATATACTGAAGCTTTCTTT	CASSSQGEYTEAFF
TRBJ1-1	NA	NA	TRBV5-6	TGTGCCAGCAGCTACAGGGCCACTGAAGCTTTCTTT	CASSYRATEAFF
TRBJ2-2	NA	NA	TRBV19	TGTGCCAGTCGGGGACTTTCATCGACCGGGGAGCTGTTTTTT	CASRGLSSTGELFF
TRBJ2-1	TRBD2	once	TRBV11-3	TGTGCCAGCAGCCCCAGGGCGGGAGGGCCCACCAATGAGCAGTTCTTC	CASSPRAGGPTNEQFF
TRBJ1-5	TRBD1	NA	TRBV12-5	TGTGCTAGTGATACGGACAGGGGAGGCAATCAGCCCCAGCATTTT	CASDTDRGGNQPQHF
TRBJ2-2	NA	NA	TRBV18	TGTGCCAGCTCAAGAGACACCGGGGAGCTGTTTTTT	CASSRDTGELFF
TRBJ1-1	NA	NA	TRBV5-5	TGTGCCAGCAGCTTGGATCCCAGGTCGGACACTGAAGCTTTCTTT	CASSLDPRSDTEAFF
TRBJ1-2	TRBD1	NA	TRBV29-1	TGCAGCGTGGAGCTTCGGGACAGGGGGCCTTATAACTATGGCTACACCTTC	CSVELRDRGPYNYGYTF
TRBJ2-1	TRBD1	few	TRBV7-9	TGTGCCAGCACCGATTGGGACAGACACAATGAGCAGTTCTTC	CASTDWDRHNEQFF
TRBJ2-2	NA	once	TRBV1	TGCACCAGCAGCCATGGGACTAGCGGAAACACCGGGGAGCTGTTTTTT	CTSSHGTSGNTGELFF
TRBJ2-7	TRBD2	NA	TRBV7-2	TGTGCCAGCAGCTTAGAGTCCCTAGCGGGAGTCGAGCAGTACTTC	CASSLESLAGVEQYF
TRBJ2-5	TRBD2	NA	TRBV11-2	TGTGCCAGCAGGGGGACTAAGGTAGGTCAAGAGACCCAGTACTTC	CASRGTKVGQETQYF
TRBJ1-1	TRBD1	NA	TRBV4-1	TGCGCCAGCAGCCAAAGGACAGGGGGCTTCTTGAACACTGAAGCTTTCTTT	CASSQRTGGFLNTEAFF
TRBJ2-7	TRBD1	NA	TRBV5-1	TGCGCCAGCAGCTTTGACAGGGGGGAGTCCTACGAGCAGTACTTC	CASSFDRGESYEQYF
TRBJ2-7	TRBD1	NA	TRBV7-8	TGTGCCAGCAGCTTATTCTCCCAGGACAGGGGGAAGAACGAGCAGTACTTC	CASSLFSQDRGKNEQYF
TRBJ2-7	NA	once	TRBV19	TGTGCCAGTAGTATAGATGGGACAACCTACGAGCAGTACTTC	CASSIDGTTYEQYF
TRBJ2-1	TRBD1	NA	TRBV29-1	TGCAGCGCCCTCGGACAGGGGACCTACAATGAGCAGTTCTTC	CSALGQGTYNEQFF
TRBJ2-7	TRBD1	NA	TRBV27	TGTGCCAGCAGTTTCCTGACAGGGGCCTCCTACGAGCAGTACTTC	CASSFLTGASYEQYF
TRBJ2-2	NA	NA	TRBV30	TGTGCCTGGAGTGTTGGAGGCAACACCGGGGAGCTGTTTTTT	CAWSVGGNTGELFF
TRBJ1-3	TRBD1	NA	TRBV15	TGTGCCACCAGCAGGCTGACAGGGGCGGTGAACACCATATATTTT	CATSRLTGAVNTIYF
TRBJ2-7	TRBD1	few	TRBV2	TGTGCCAGCAGTGTGGACAGGGACCACGAGCAGTACTTC	CASSVDRDHEQYF